These 25 T cell receptor beta chains share one sample of origin, sequenced in a study of blood T cell repertoires in COVID-19. TCRdb's table, derived via immunoSEQ multiplex PCR, lists solely in-frame clones and lacks some. The sample has 200,000 to 250,000 clones; roughly 86% are singletons. Sample: peripheral blood. The receptors stem from a woman aged 60 to 75 with acute or convalescent COVID-19.

This rearrangement joins TRBV12-5 to TRBJ1-1; TRBD1 might be the D (6 bases). The V gene's germline CDR1 is LGHNT and CDR2 FRNRAP. This CDR3 contains 18 residues. V lost 4 bases, J lost 2 bases, and 23 bases lay in between. The CDR3, as DNA: TGTGCTAGTGGTTCGAGGCCCCCCGCCGGACAGCTAAACACTGAAGCTTTCTTT. This translates into CASGSRPPAGQLNTEAFF.

The genes are TRBV7-3 and TRBJ1-2; 7 bases are shared with TRBD1. There are 13 residues in the CDR3. Trimming took 3 bases from V and 4 from J; bases not matched to a gene: 2. From germline, CDR1 is SGHTA and CDR2 FQGTGA. The CDR3 region has the DNA TGTGCCAGCAGCTTGGGACAGTTCTATGGCTACACCTTC. It yields the protein CASSLGQFYGYTF.

The chain recombines TRBV13 with TRBJ1-3, with 12 positions matching TRBD1. Germline assignment: CDR1 PRHDT and CDR2 FYEKMQ (reference sequence). This CDR3 is 18 amino acids long. J lost 3 bases, V lost 2 bases, and 8 bases had no gene match. CDR3 sequence: CASSLTGTGGVNGNTIYF. The CDR3 nucleotides read TGTGCCAGCAGCTTAACCGGGACAGGGGGCGTTAATGGAAACACCATATATTTT.

The chain is built from TRBV7-9 and TRBJ2-1; a possible D gene is TRBD1 (6 bases). Germline V gene lookup returns CDR1 SEHNR and CDR2 FQNEAQ (reference sequence). Trimming removed 5 bases at V and 5 bases at J, with 22 bases between. The CDR3 has 17 amino acids. The CDR3 is CASSPSPFYRQDNEQFF. The CDR3 nucleotides are TGTGCCAGCAGCCCAAGTCCCTTTTATAGACAGGACAATGAGCAGTTCTTC.

The chain uses TRBV27 and TRBJ2-3, with 7 nucleotides matching TRBD2. CDR3 size: 14 residues. Germline assignment: CDR1 MNHEY and CDR2 SMNVEV (reference sequence). The trim removed 6 bases at V and 2 bases at J, leaving 5 bases unmatched. The CDR3 region has the DNA TGTGCCAGCAGGGTTCGGGGGGTCACAGATACGCAGTATTTT. This sequence encodes CASRVRGVTDTQYF.

This clone was detected once. The V call is TRBV19, the J call TRBJ1-1; D uncertain. With 3 bases removed from V and 0 bases from J, the gap between germline ends came to 11 bases. CDR1 and CDR2 from the germline V gene are LNHDA and SQIVND (reference sequence). The CDR3 extends over 15 amino acids. CDR3 bases: TGTGCCAGTAGTATTGAGGGAATCATGAACACTGAAGCTTTCTTT. Its protein product is CASSIEGIMNTEAFF.

The chain uses TRBV4-1 and TRBJ1-3; 10 bases align to TRBD1. The CDR3 has 16 residues. The germline V gene has CDR1 MGHRA and CDR2 YSYEKL. V lost 3 bases, J lost 5 bases, and 7 bases stayed unmatched. The CDR3 sequence: CASSQTGTGARNTIYF. The CDR3 nucleotides are TGCGCCAGCAGCCAGACCGGGACAGGGGCTAGAAACACCATATATTTT.

The chain joins TRBV12-5 to TRBJ2-2; 8 nucleotides match TRBD2. The CDR3 runs 16 residues. The V gene's germline CDR1 is LGHNT and CDR2 FRNRAP. The V gene end was trimmed by 2 bases and the J gene end by 3 bases; junction bases not matched to a gene: 5. The CDR3 spells CASGLLTGGDTGELFF. For the CDR3, the DNA is TGTGCTAGTGGTTTGTTAACGGGGGGGGACACCGGGGAGCTGTTTTTT.

This clone has only a few counts. This chain uses TRBV7-2 with TRBJ1-6; 9 positions agree with TRBD1. Germline trimming cut 2 bases from V and 9 bases from J; bases unmatched to any gene: 5. Germline values: CDR1 SGHTA, CDR2 FQGNSA. CDR3 size: 15 residues. The CDR3 is CASSLKTGGFSPLHF. CDR3 in DNA: TGTGCCAGCAGCTTAAAGACAGGGGGTTTTTCACCCCTCCACTTT.

This clone has just one count. The gene calls are TRBV6-1 and TRBJ2-7; 8 nucleotides agree with TRBD1. Germline V gives CDR1 MNHNS, CDR2 SASEGT. After removal of 2 bases from V and 4 bases from J, the junction contained 4 bases not matched to a gene. CDR3 length equals 14 residues. The CDR3 coding sequence is TGTGCCAGCAGTGAACAGGGGGCGCCTTACGAGCAGTACTTC. Amino acid sequence: CASSEQGAPYEQYF.

This chain joins TRBV3-1 (or the pseudogene TRBV3-2) and TRBJ2-2; 7 nucleotides align to TRBD2. CDR1 is LGHDT and CDR2 is YNNKEL in the germline V gene (reference sequence). This CDR3 contains 16 residues. V lost 3 bases to trimming and J lost 5 bases; unmatched junction nucleotides: 9. CDR3 amino acids: CASSQERREGTGELFF. CDR3 bases: TGTGCCAGCAGCCAGGAAAGGAGGGAGGGAACCGGGGAGCTGTTTTTT.

This clone has a handful of counts. V is TRBV9 and J is TRBJ2-1; maybe TRBD2 (6 bases). V was shortened by 4 bases and J by 5 bases, with 13 bases between the two germline ends. CDR3 size: 14 residues. Germline V gene data show CDR1 as SGDLS and CDR2 as YYNGEE. The CDR3 DNA reads as TGTGCCAGCAGCTCTCCAGGAGGGAACAATGAGCAGTTCTTC. This codes for CASSSPGGNNEQFF. Supplemented by reference TRBV9 and TRBJ2-1, the full variable domain reads DSGVTQTPKHLITATGQRVTLRCSPRSGDLSVYWYQQSLDQGLQFLIQYYNGEERAKGNILERFSAQQFPDLHSELNLSSLELGDSALYFCASSSPGGNNEQFFGPGTRLTVL.

The gene calls are TRBV24-1 and TRBJ2-7; 9 nucleotides agree with TRBD2. After removal of 4 bases from V and 3 bases from J, the junction contained 6 bases not matched to a gene. The CDR3 contains 15 residues. Germline assignment: CDR1 KGHDR and CDR2 SFDVKD. The CDR3: CATSEASGGLYEQYF. The CDR3 DNA reads TGTGCCACCAGTGAAGCCAGCGGGGGGCTCTACGAGCAGTACTTC.

The rearrangement uses TRBV19 and TRBJ1-5, with a possible D match to TRBD1 (6 bases). The germline gives CDR1 LNHDA, CDR2 SQIVND (reference sequence). This CDR3 region has 15 residues. V lost 6 bases to trimming and J lost 0 bases, with 12 bases between them. This CDR3 reads CASSAPGDSNQPQHF. DNA for the CDR3: TGTGCCAGTAGCGCCCCAGGGGATAGCAATCAGCCCCAGCATTTT.

CDR3 DNA: TGTGCCAGCAGCTTTAGAAGCTCCTACGAGCAGTACTTC. It translates to CASSFRSSYEQYF. The genes are TRBV5-4 and TRBJ2-7; no clear D. This CDR3 comprises 13 residues. The germline CDR1 and CDR2 sequences are SGHNT and YYREEE (reference sequence). Between the trimmed V and J ends, which lost 2 bases and 0 bases, there was a span of 6 bases.

The J gene is TRBJ1-4, the V gene TRBV7-9, with D perhaps matching TRBD1 (5 bases). Trimming removed 3 bases at V and 8 bases at J, with 13 bases between. This CDR3 spans 14 amino acids. CDR1 and CDR2 (germline): SEHNR, FQNEAQ (reference sequence). In DNA form, the CDR3 reads TGTGCCAGCAGCTTGACAGCGATCGACGAAAAACTGTTTTTT. This gives the protein CASSLTAIDEKLFF. Using reference TRBV7-9 and TRBJ1-4 for the parts outside the CDR3, the full variable domain is DTGVSQNPRHKITKRGQNVTFRCDPISEHNRLYWYRQTLGQGPEFLTYFQNEAQLEKSRLLSDRFSAERPKGSFSTLEIQRTEQGDSAMYLCASSLTAIDEKLFFGSGTQLSVL.

This sequence joins TRBV19 and TRBJ2-1, with 7 bases aligning to TRBD2. J lost 3 bases, V lost 5 bases, and 16 bases had no gene match. The CDR3 totals 18 residues. Germline values: CDR1 LNHDA, CDR2 SQIVND (reference sequence). In DNA, the CDR3 is TGTGCCAGTAGTCCGGTCGTATTTAAGAGGGAGGGCTACAATGAGCAGTTCTTC. Encoded protein: CASSPVVFKREGYNEQFF.

The chain uses TRBV7-9 and TRBJ2-7; TRBD2 is a possible D gene (5 bases). CDR1 is SEHNR and CDR2 is FQNEAQ in the germline V gene (reference sequence). Trimming pared 0 bases from V and 0 bases from J, leaving 6 bases between. The CDR3 contains 14 residues. The chain's CDR3 is CASSLAGSSYEQYF. The CDR3 bases are TGTGCCAGCAGCTTAGCGGGGAGCTCCTACGAGCAGTACTTC.

V gene TRBV12-5 combines with J gene TRBJ2-7; 11 bases match TRBD1. CDR1 LGHNT and CDR2 FRNRAP come from the germline V gene. The CDR3 length is 15 residues. V shed 6 bases, J shed 3 bases, and the junction held 7 bases outside the gene matches. CDR3: CASGPGQGANYEQYF. The DNA of the CDR3 is TGTGCTAGTGGACCTGGACAGGGGGCTAACTACGAGCAGTACTTC.

Of note for this clone: Other DNA sequences of this sample code for an identical CDR3. The CDR3 sequence: CASSYGRGSGNTIYF. The CDR3 coding sequence is TGTGCCAGCAGTTACGGCCGGGGGAGCGGAAACACCATATATTTT. This chain uses TRBV6-2 or TRBV6-3 with TRBJ1-3; possible D gene TRBD1, 5 bases. The germline V and J ends were trimmed by 2 bases and 4 bases, with 12 bases remaining between them. Germline V gene sequence: CDR1 MNHEY, CDR2 SVGEGT. The CDR3 has 15 amino acids.

For the CDR3, the DNA is TGTGCCAGCAGCCAAGAGTCGTTAGCCAAAAACATTCAGTACTTC. Protein: CASSQESLAKNIQYF. The chain couples TRBV3-1 (or the pseudogene TRBV3-2) to TRBJ2-4; D gene ambiguous. V shed 0 bases and J shed 0 bases, with 6 bases lying between them. Germline V gene sequence: CDR1 LGHDT, CDR2 YNNKEL (reference sequence). The CDR3 spans 15 residues.

The genes are TRBV29-1 and TRBJ1-1; 7 bases fit TRBD1. This CDR3 spans 14 amino acids. Losses at the gene ends were 4 bases for V and 1 base for J; bases not matched to a gene: 6. Looked up from germline, CDR1 is SQVTM and CDR2 is ANQGSEA. In DNA form, the CDR3 reads TGCAGCGTTGCAGGAGACAGGGCGAACACTGAAGCTTTCTTT. Its protein product is CSVAGDRANTEAFF. Full variable domain (remainder filled in from reference TRBV29-1 and TRBJ1-1): SAVISQKPSRDICQRGTSLTIQCQVDSQVTMMFWYRQQPGQSLTLIATANQGSEATYESGFVIDKFPISRPNLTFSTLTVSNMSPEDSSIYLCSVAGDRANTEAFFGQGTRLTVV.

The count of this clone is one. This chain uses TRBV5-1 with TRBJ1-4, with TRBD1 as a possible D gene (6 bases). The CDR3 is 15 residues long. The germline gives CDR1 SGHRS, CDR2 YFSETQ. V dropped 4 bases and J dropped 8 bases, with 18 bases sitting between them. The CDR3 here is CASSATRGELEKLFF. The CDR3 DNA sequence: TGCGCCAGCAGCGCAACCAGGGGTGAATTGGAAAAACTGTTTTTT.

The V gene is TRBV5-1, the J gene TRBJ1-1, with 8 bases fitting TRBD1. Looked up from germline, CDR1 is SGHRS and CDR2 is YFSETQ. V trimming: 4 bases; J trimming: 4 bases; junction bases outside the gene matches: 12. This CDR3 contains 16 residues. The CDR3 DNA reads TGCGCCAGCAGCCCACAGGGGGTGGATTACGGCACTGAAGCTTTCTTT. Its translation is CASSPQGVDYGTEAFF.

The rearrangement links TRBV25-1 to TRBJ2-3; TRBD1 matches 8 bases. Looked up from germline, CDR1 is MGHDK and CDR2 is SYGVNS. The junction had 6 bases not matched to a gene; V was cut back by 4 bases and J by 6 bases. The CDR3 is 14 residues long. Here the CDR3 DNA reads TGTGCCAGCAGTGCCCGGACAGGGTACGATACGCAGTATTTT. It codes for CASSARTGYDTQYF. Full variable domain (remainder filled in from reference TRBV25-1 and TRBJ2-3): EADIYQTPRYLVIGTGKKITLECSQTMGHDKMYWYQQDPGMELHLIHYSYGVNSTEKGDLSSESTVSRIRTEHFPLTLESARPSHTSQYLCASSARTGYDTQYFGPGTRLTVL.